This T cell receptor beta chain was identified during a study of cytomegalovirus exposure and HLA in healthy donors. Broader study findings: The authors enumerated roughly 160 TCR beta chains as linked to cytomegalovirus.

Concerning this clone: No antigen is known for it.

The CDR3 covers 15 residues. With 4 bases clipped from V and 8 bases from J, the junction kept 11 bases outside the gene matches. Germline CDR1 SGHRS, CDR2 YFSETQ. The PCR was carried out with 60 Vbeta primers and 13 Jbeta primers. Clones were sequenced by immunoSEQ multiplex PCR, and TCRdb holds only the in-frame ones, with some missing. The table has approximately 110,000 clones, approximately 78% seen once. The clonotype comes from a woman between 40 and 50 years old in good health and CMV-seropositive. The J gene is TRBJ1-1, the V gene TRBV5-1; TRBD1 agrees at 10 bases. The source material was PBMCs. The CDR3, as DNA: TGCGCCAGCAGCCCCAACCCGACGGGACAGGGGGAAGCTTTCTTT. The encoded protein is CASSPNPTGQGEAFF.